The 3 T cell receptor beta chains given below trace back to one sample, sequenced in a study of blood T cells in healthy people across ages (dated by TCRdb to about 2015). The library relied on 5' RACE. The sample was run on an Illumina HiSeq 2500. A second PCR of roughly 7 to 11 cycles was performed with a sample-barcoded 5' primer and a J-beta primer mix. TCRdb's own reprocessing of the public reads used fastp at Q25 and MiXCR and kept productive beta chains. Rows merge per CDR3 protein into single entries with the most common DNA and genes. The sample records hundreds of thousands of distinct CDR3 sequences, around 38% of which are singletons. The top ten constitute around 30% of the sample. The material sequenced was blood. The receptor source for this set is a man older than 75 in good health.

The chain recombines TRBV20-1 with TRBJ2-2; D may be TRBD2 (5 bases). Germline CDR1 and CDR2: DFQATT and SNEGSKA (reference sequence). The V end lost 6 bases, the J end lost 0 bases, and 11 bases lay between the germline ends. The CDR3 covers 14 residues. The CDR3 bases are TGCAGTGCCCTAGAGGGTGCGAACACCGGGGAGCTGTTTTTT. This translates into CSALEGANTGELFF.

On this clonotype itself: At one of its ends the junction is not consistent with the germline gene, which may arise from a read error. The chain combines TRBV6-1 with TRBJ2-3, with D tentatively TRBD1 or TRBD2 (5 bases each). The CDR3 covers 15 residues. CDR1 is MNHNS, CDR2 SASEGT, per germline. CDR3 sequence reads: CASSEAPGGRDTQYF. CDR3 nucleotide sequence: TGTGCCAGCAGTGAAGCCCCTGGGGGTCGAGATACACAGTATTTT.

The chain employs TRBV5-1 and TRBJ2-3; 7 bases agree with TRBD2. Germline trimming cut 1 base from V and 2 bases from J; bases unmatched to any gene: 7. Looked up from germline, CDR1 is SGHRS and CDR2 is YFSETQ. CDR3 length equals 16 residues. CDR3 coding DNA: TGCGCCAGCAGCTTGAGCCCGGGGGGACCCACAGATACGCAGTATTTT. Its protein is CASSLSPGGPTDTQYF. Combining the CDR3 with reference TRBV5-1 and TRBJ2-3 gives the whole variable domain KAGVTQTPRYLIKTRGQQVTLSCSPISGHRSVSWYQQTPGQGLQFLFEYFSETQRNKGNFPGRFSGRQFSNSRSEMNVSTLELGDSALYLCASSLSPGGPTDTQYFGPGTRLTVL.